This paragraph covers one TCR beta chain sequence. Sequence at one end of the junction differs from germline and may be a read error. Amplification of TCR beta used genomic DNA extracted from peripheral blood. The CDR3 is 14 residues long. Germline CDR1 is SGHRS and CDR2 is YFSETQ. These data belong to a study of T cell repertoires in aging, cancer and after chemotherapy. Study as a whole: The whole study produced a dataset of roughly 8.8 million TCR reads.

Rearranged V-D-J TRB sequences were amplified with a mixed TRB-A/B primer pool. MiXCR was run by TCRdb on the multiplex PCR reads, yielding one entry per CDR3 protein. Of thousands of distinct CDR3 sequences listed, 50% to 60% are singletons. The material sequenced was blood. This rearrangement joins TRBV5-1 to TRBJ1-6; 9 nucleotides line up with TRBD1. This TCR was sampled from a human donor with a solid tumor. The CDR3, as DNA: TGTGCCAGCAGAGGGACAGGGTATAGATCACCCCTCCACTTT. This gives the protein CASRGTGYRSPLHF.